This T cell receptor (beta chain) was observed in a study of blood T cell repertoires in COVID-19. For the study at large: Sites in the United States, Italy and Spain provided acute and convalescent COVID-19 samples. T cells, B-cell-depleted T cells, or PBMCs provided the cDNA or gDNA that served as material.

Between the trimmed V and J ends, which lost 3 bases and 4 bases, there was a span of 9 bases. The CDR3 length is 13 residues. CDR1 is SGHTA, CDR2 FQGNSA, per germline. Authors' processing steps: Amplification with reference gene primers provided the estimates of nucleated cell counts. Some clones are missing from TCRdb's copy, which holds only in-frame ones; the method was immunoSEQ multiplex PCR. The D gene and trimming were derived from the DNA, and the V and J assignments and clone size from that table. The sample yields 170,000 or so clones, roughly 84% seen once. The sample was peripheral blood. The rearrangement uses TRBV7-2 and TRBJ1-1, with D possibly matching TRBD1 (5 bases). This sequence originates from a woman in her sixties or seventies with acute or convalescent COVID-19. The CDR3 spells CASSLDGGTEAFF. The CDR3 bases are TGTGCCAGCAGCTTGGACGGGGGCACTGAAGCTTTCTTT.